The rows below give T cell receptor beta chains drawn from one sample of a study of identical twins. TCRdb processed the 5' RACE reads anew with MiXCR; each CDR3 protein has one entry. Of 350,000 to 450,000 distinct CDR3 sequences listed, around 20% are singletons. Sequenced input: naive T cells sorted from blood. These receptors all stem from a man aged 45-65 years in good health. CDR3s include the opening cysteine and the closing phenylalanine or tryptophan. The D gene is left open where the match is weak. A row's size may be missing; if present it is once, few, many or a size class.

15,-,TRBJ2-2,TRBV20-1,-,CSAIGAFANTGELFF,TGCAGTGCTATAGGTGCCTTCGCGAACACCGGGGAGCTGTTTTTT
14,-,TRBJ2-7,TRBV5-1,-,CASSASTGAYVQYF,TGCGCCAGCAGCGCTTCAACAGGAGCCTACGTGCAGTACTTC
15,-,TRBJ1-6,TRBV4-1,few,CASSQAPQGRSPLHF,TGCGCCAGCAGCCAAGCCCCGCAGGGTAGGTCACCCCTCCACTTT
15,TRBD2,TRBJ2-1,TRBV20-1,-,CSARDGGVSYNEQFF,TGCAGTGCTAGAGATGGGGGGGTCTCCTACAATGAGCAGTTCTTC
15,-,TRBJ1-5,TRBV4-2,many,CASSQAGGNNQPQHF,TGTGCCAGCAGCCAAGCTGGGGGGAACAATCAGCCCCAGCATTTT
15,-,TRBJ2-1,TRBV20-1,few,CSARDSGSSYNEQFF,TGCAGTGCTAGAGATTCGGGCAGCTCCTACAATGAGCAGTTCTTC
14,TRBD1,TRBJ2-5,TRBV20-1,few,CSARSDRGSETQYF,TGCAGTGCTAGATCGGACAGGGGGTCGGAGACCCAGTACTTC
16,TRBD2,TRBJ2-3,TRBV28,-,CASRLGLAGGTDTQYF,TGTGCCAGCAGATTAGGACTAGCGGGGGGCACAGATACGCAGTATTTT
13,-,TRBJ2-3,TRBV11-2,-,CASSLGDSNTQYF,TGTGCCAGCAGCTTAGGGGACTCCAATACGCAGTATTTT
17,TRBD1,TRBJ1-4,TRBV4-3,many,CASSQVGRGPTNEKLFF,TGCGCCAGCAGCCAAGTGGGCAGGGGGCCCACTAATGAAAAACTGTTTTTT
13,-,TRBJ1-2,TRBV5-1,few,CASSYQGLGGYTF,TGCGCCAGCAGTTACCAGGGTTTGGGAGGCTACACCTTC
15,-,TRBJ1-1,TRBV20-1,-,CSARPAGHMNTEAFF,TGCAGTGCTCGCCCCGCGGGACATATGAACACTGAAGCTTTCTTT
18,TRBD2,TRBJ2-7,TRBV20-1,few,CSAKNLPLAGGPHYEQYF,TGCAGTGCCAAAAATTTACCCCTAGCGGGAGGGCCCCACTACGAGCAGTACTTC
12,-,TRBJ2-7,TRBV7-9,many,CASSSQGYEQYF,TGTGCCAGCAGCTCACAGGGTTACGAGCAGTACTTC
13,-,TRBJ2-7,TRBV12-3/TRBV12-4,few,CASSWDWMDEQYF,TGTGCCAGCAGTTGGGACTGGATGGACGAGCAGTACTTC
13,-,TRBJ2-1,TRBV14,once,CASSQGVYNEQFF,TGTGCCAGCAGCCAGGGGGTCTACAATGAGCAGTTCTTC
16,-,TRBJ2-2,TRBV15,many,CATSREKRTNTGELFF,TGTGCCACCAGCAGAGAGAAGCGAACGAACACCGGGGAGCTGTTTTTT
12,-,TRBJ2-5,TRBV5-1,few,CASSLDWETQYF,TGCGCCAGCAGCTTGGACTGGGAGACCCAGTACTTC
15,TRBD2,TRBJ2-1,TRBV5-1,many,CASSLGTSGGHEQFF,TGCGCCAGCAGCTTGGGTACTAGCGGGGGCCATGAGCAGTTCTTC
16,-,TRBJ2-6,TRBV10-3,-,CAISESTGTGANVLTF,TGTGCCATCAGTGAGTCTACGGGGACAGGGGCCAACGTCCTGACTTTC
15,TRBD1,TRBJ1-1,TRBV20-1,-,CSARDAGTGVTEAFF,TGCAGTGCTAGAGATGCCGGGACAGGGGTCACTGAAGCTTTCTTT
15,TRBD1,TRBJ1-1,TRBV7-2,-,CASSSRTGANTEAFF,TGTGCCAGCAGCTCCCGGACAGGGGCGAACACTGAAGCTTTCTTT
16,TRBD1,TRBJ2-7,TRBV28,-,CASSSIRGGHSYEQYF,TGTGCCAGCAGTTCTATCCGAGGGGGCCACTCCTACGAGCAGTACTTC
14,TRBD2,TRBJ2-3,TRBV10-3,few,CASRVGTSPDTQYF,TGTGCCAGCCGGGTTGGGACTAGTCCCGATACGCAGTATTTT
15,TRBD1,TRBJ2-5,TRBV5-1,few,CASSSQPTGQETQYF,TGCGCCAGCAGCTCCCAACCGACAGGGCAAGAGACCCAGTACTTC
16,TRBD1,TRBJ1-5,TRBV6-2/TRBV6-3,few,CASSHNRGLSNQPQHF,TGTGCCAGCAGTCATAACAGGGGCCTAAGCAATCAGCCCCAGCATTTT
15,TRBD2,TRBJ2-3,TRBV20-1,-,CSASRTSVSTDTQYF,TGCAGTGCTAGCAGGACTAGCGTTAGCACAGATACGCAGTATTTT
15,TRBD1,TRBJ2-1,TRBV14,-,CASSQGTGTYNEQFF,TGTGCCAGCAGCCAAGGGACAGGGACCTACAATGAGCAGTTCTTC